This entry describes one T cell receptor (beta chain). Its cognate antigen is unknown. One entry per CDR3 protein, called by TCRdb with MiXCR from the reads. Among some 700,000 distinct CDR3 sequences, less than 40% were seen once, and the ten largest hold 2.5% to 3%. The data originate from a study of T cell repertoires in cytomegalovirus infection. On the study more broadly: The public TCR beta signatures pointed to both CMV infection and matching HLA type. General observations from the study: HLA-C-restricted CMV-specific TCR beta clonotypes prevailed in the ex vivo response. The study identified carriers of CMV plus the relevant HLA from cumulative public TCR beta family frequency.

The specimen sequenced was PBMCs. The sequence was collected from a human donor in good health (CMV status not recorded). Some clones in this sample may be carry-over from other donors' samples.

The CDR3 region is CSASDREPYNSPLHF. The CDR3, as DNA: TGCAGTGCTAGTGATCGTGAACCCTATAATTCACCCCTCCACTTT. The chain recombines TRBV20-1 with TRBJ1-6; no firm D call. The CDR3 length is 15 residues. V dropped 3 bases and J dropped 2 bases, with 11 bases sitting between them. In germline, CDR1 is DFQATT, CDR2 SNEGSKA (reference sequence).